Presented here are 18 T cell receptor beta chains from one specimen sequenced in a study of blood T cell repertoires in COVID-19. Assay: immunoSEQ multiplex PCR; the TCRdb copy retains only in-frame clones and omits some. The sample yields over 140,000 clones, roughly 84% seen once. Sequencing was carried out using peripheral blood. The receptors shown here come from a woman aged 60 to 75 with acute or convalescent COVID-19.

The genes are TRBV10-2 and TRBJ2-1, with no clear D. V shed 6 bases and J shed 0 bases, with 9 bases lying between them. Germline CDR1 reads WSHSY; CDR2 reads SAAADI. The CDR3 has 14 amino acids. The CDR3 sequence: CASRRSVSYNEQFF. DNA of the CDR3: TGCGCCAGCAGGCGAAGCGTCTCCTACAATGAGCAGTTCTTC.

The sample holds a few counts of this clone. This chain links TRBV28 with TRBJ2-7, with a weak D call TRBD2 (5 bases). The CDR3 runs to 16 residues. The V gene lost 7 bases and the J gene lost 4 bases, with 23 bases spanning the gap. The germline gives CDR1 MDHEN, CDR2 SYDVKM. CDR3 in amino acids: CASTPVVRRPIYEQYF. Written as DNA, the CDR3 is TGTGCCAGCACCCCCGTCGTGAGGAGGCCGATTTACGAGCAGTACTTC.

The chain combines TRBV9 with TRBJ2-3, with 8 bases identical to TRBD2. The J segment lost 3 bases and the V segment lost 0 bases, leaving 6 bases of the junction unmatched. The CDR3 loop spans 16 amino acids. The germline V gene has CDR1 SGDLS and CDR2 YYNGEE. CDR3 loop: CASSVDNGRGTDTQYF. The DNA of the CDR3 is TGTGCCAGCAGCGTAGACAACGGGAGGGGGACAGATACGCAGTATTTT. The full variable domain, its missing parts supplied by reference TRBV9 and TRBJ2-3, is DSGVTQTPKHLITATGQRVTLRCSPRSGDLSVYWYQQSLDQGLQFLIQYYNGEERAKGNILERFSAQQFPDLHSELNLSSLELGDSALYFCASSVDNGRGTDTQYFGPGTRLTVL.

V is TRBV6-5 and J is TRBJ1-2, with D possibly matching TRBD1 (5 bases). V lost 0 bases, J lost 7 bases, and 12 bases lay in between. This CDR3 contains 14 residues. Germline assignment: CDR1 MNHEY and CDR2 SVGAGI. CDR3 amino acids: CASSYSGQGAGYTF. The CDR3 DNA reads as TGTGCCAGCAGTTACTCGGGGCAGGGTGCTGGCTACACCTTC.

The V call is TRBV7-9, the J call TRBJ1-5, with unresolved D. The CDR3 length is 14 residues. V was trimmed by 5 bases and J by 6 bases, leaving 14 bases between them. CDR1 is SEHNR and CDR2 is FQNEAQ in the germline V gene (reference sequence). The CDR3 sequence is CASSPVTHGQPQHF. CDR3 bases: TGTGCCAGCAGCCCCGTGACACATGGTCAGCCCCAGCATTTT.

The chain links TRBV30 to TRBJ2-1; 8 positions agree with TRBD1. Germline-derived CDR1 and CDR2 are GTSNPN and SVGIG (reference sequence). The CDR3 loop spans 13 amino acids. Germline trimming cut 0 bases from V and 15 bases from J; bases unmatched to any gene: 10. For the CDR3, the DNA is TGTGCCTGGAGTGTAGGTGTAACAGGGGGTTTGTTCTTC. It translates to CAWSVGVTGGLFF.

The chain carries TRBV27 and TRBJ1-2; D ambiguous. Germline CDR1 and CDR2: MNHEY and SMNVEV (reference sequence). This CDR3 region has 12 residues. V was cut by 6 bases and J by 3 bases, with 8 bases left in between. The CDR3 loop reads CASRGADYGYTF. CDR3 in DNA: TGTGCCAGCAGGGGAGCGGACTATGGCTACACCTTC.

The V gene is TRBV5-1, the J gene TRBJ2-7; TRBD1 agrees at 7 bases. This CDR3 has 16 amino acids. V dropped 0 bases and J dropped 0; count of bases not matched to a gene: 6. The germline V gene has CDR1 SGHRS and CDR2 YFSETQ. In DNA, the CDR3 is TGCGCCAGCAGCTTGGCCTGGGGGACAGACTCCTACGAGCAGTACTTC. This codes for CASSLAWGTDSYEQYF.

The chain uses TRBV4-3 and TRBJ2-3; 13 nucleotides line up with TRBD2. Germline V gives CDR1 LGHNA, CDR2 YSLEER. The CDR3 length is 21 residues. Unmatched junction bases numbered 14, after V lost 2 bases and J lost 0 bases. The CDR3 nucleotides read TGCGCCAGCAGCCAATCACCCGGACTAGCGGGAGTGGTTGGCAGCACAGATACGCAGTATTTT. It codes for CASSQSPGLAGVVGSTDTQYF.

The gene calls are TRBV7-2 and TRBJ1-2; weak D call: TRBD1 (6 bases). The CDR3 sequence is 15 residues long. Germline V gene sequence: CDR1 SGHTA, CDR2 FQGNSA. Trimming removed 2 bases from V and 2 bases from J, with 12 bases in between. CDR3 bases: TGTGCCAGCAGCTTATCTGCAAGGGGGAACTATGGCTACACCTTC. Amino acid sequence: CASSLSARGNYGYTF.

This sequence joins TRBV5-1 and TRBJ1-2, with a tentative D call TRBD1 (5 bases). The CDR3 spans 14 residues. V was shortened by 4 bases and J by 8 bases, with 18 bases between the two germline ends. CDR1 is SGHRS, CDR2 YFSETQ, per germline. In DNA form, the CDR3 reads TGCGCCAGCAGCACGGAGCCGAACAGGTTCGGCTACACCTTC. Its protein is CASSTEPNRFGYTF. Full variable domain (remainder filled in from reference TRBV5-1 and TRBJ1-2): KAGVTQTPRYLIKTRGQQVTLSCSPISGHRSVSWYQQTPGQGLQFLFEYFSETQRNKGNFPGRFSGRQFSNSRSEMNVSTLELGDSALYLCASSTEPNRFGYTFGSGTRLTVV.

The genes are TRBV18 and TRBJ2-5, with D perhaps TRBD1 (5 bases). This CDR3 spans 14 amino acids. V shed 2 bases and J shed 2 bases, with 9 bases lying between them. CDR1 and CDR2 (germline): KGHSH, LQKENI. The CDR3 spells CASSPTKGQETQYF. The CDR3 DNA reads TGTGCCAGCTCACCAACGAAGGGGCAAGAGACCCAGTACTTC.

The CDR3 spells CASSLLPGQGTYEQYF. The DNA for the CDR3 is TGTGCCAGCAGCCTTTTACCGGGACAGGGGACCTACGAGCAGTACTTC. The chain is built from TRBV3-1 (or the pseudogene TRBV3-2) and TRBJ2-7; 10 bases map to TRBD1. This CDR3 spans 16 amino acids. CDR1 and CDR2 (germline): LGHDT, YNNKEL (reference sequence). The V gene end was trimmed by 4 bases and the J gene end by 2 bases; junction bases not matched to a gene: 8.

This chain connects TRBV3-1 (or the pseudogene TRBV3-2) to TRBJ1-4; 7 positions match TRBD1. Losses at the gene ends were 4 bases for V and 4 bases for J; bases not matched to a gene: 3. The CDR3 loop spans 14 amino acids. Per the germline V gene, CDR1 is LGHDT and CDR2 is YNNKEL (reference sequence). CDR3 sequence reads: CASSPGQSNEKLFF. For the CDR3, the DNA is TGTGCCAGCAGCCCGGGACAGAGTAATGAAAAACTGTTTTTT.

This chain joins TRBV5-4 and TRBJ2-1, with D perhaps matching TRBD2 (5 bases). The CDR3 extends over 14 amino acids. V was pared by 5 bases and J by 4 bases, with 13 bases between. Germline CDR1 SGHNT, CDR2 YYREEE (reference sequence). The CDR3 coding sequence is TGTGCCAGCAGGAGCGGAACAGAATACAATGAGCAGTTCTTC. Its protein product is CASRSGTEYNEQFF.

This sequence joins TRBV23-1 and TRBJ2-7; D remains ambiguous. TRBV23-1 is flagged as an ORF with uncertain function. Trimming removed 6 bases from V and 0 bases from J, with 15 bases in between. This CDR3 has 15 residues. Here the CDR3 DNA reads TGCGCCAGCAGATCAAACCTACAGAGCTCCTACGAGCAGTACTTC. Its translation: CASRSNLQSSYEQYF.

The V call is TRBV19, the J call TRBJ2-3; 9 bases align to TRBD2. There are 16 residues in the CDR3. In germline, CDR1 is LNHDA, CDR2 SQIVND (reference sequence). Germline trimming cut 4 bases from V and 0 bases from J; bases unmatched to any gene: 5. The CDR3 sequence is CASSRGLAGSTDTQYF. The CDR3 DNA is TGTGCCAGTAGTAGGGGCCTAGCGGGAAGCACAGATACGCAGTATTTT.

This clone was recorded only once. The chain employs TRBV3-1 (or the pseudogene TRBV3-2) and TRBJ1-3; D is perhaps TRBD1 (6 bases). Germline V gene lookup returns CDR1 LGHDT and CDR2 YNNKEL (reference sequence). The CDR3 covers 15 residues. The V gene lost 4 bases and the J gene lost 5 bases, with 15 bases spanning the gap. The CDR3 region has the DNA TGTGCCAGCAGCCCGTCCGGGGGGCAGAGAAACACCATATATTTT. It codes for CASSPSGGQRNTIYF.